A single TCR beta chain is shown here with its context. What it binds is not known. This sample was included in a study of identical twins. General study points: Twin-shared out-of-frame alpha sequences showed excess low generation probability.

One entry per CDR3 protein results from TCRdb running MiXCR on the 5' RACE reads. The table includes about 470,000 distinct CDR3 sequences, 20% to 25% detected once. The CDR3 runs to 13 residues. V lost 7 bases and J 0 bases, leaving 9 bases between the germline ends. CDR1 and CDR2 (germline): SNHLY, FYNNEI. Separately, the same data were catalogued under a study of T cells expressing NK-cell markers. Per that paper: In sorted CD3+CD56+NKG2C+, CD3+CD56+NKG2C- and CD3+CD56-NKG2C+ T cells, TCR beta repertoires were obtained. The sorts in several experiments were restricted to alpha-beta TCR T cells by an anti-gamma-delta TCR antibody.

The TCR sequence derives from a woman in her late teens or twenties in good health. The rearrangement uses TRBV2 and TRBJ1-1; D uncertain. Sequencing was done on a sample of CD4+ T cells sorted from blood. In DNA, the CDR3 is TGTGCCAGCACAGACAACATGAACACTGAAGCTTTCTTT. It codes for CASTDNMNTEAFF. Full variable domain (rest looked up from reference TRBV2 and TRBJ1-1): EPEVTQTPSHQVTQMGQEVILRCVPISNHLYFYWYRQILGQKVEFLVSFYNNEISEKSEIFDDQFSVERPDGSNFTLKIRSTKLEDSAMYFCASTDNMNTEAFFGQGTRLTVV.